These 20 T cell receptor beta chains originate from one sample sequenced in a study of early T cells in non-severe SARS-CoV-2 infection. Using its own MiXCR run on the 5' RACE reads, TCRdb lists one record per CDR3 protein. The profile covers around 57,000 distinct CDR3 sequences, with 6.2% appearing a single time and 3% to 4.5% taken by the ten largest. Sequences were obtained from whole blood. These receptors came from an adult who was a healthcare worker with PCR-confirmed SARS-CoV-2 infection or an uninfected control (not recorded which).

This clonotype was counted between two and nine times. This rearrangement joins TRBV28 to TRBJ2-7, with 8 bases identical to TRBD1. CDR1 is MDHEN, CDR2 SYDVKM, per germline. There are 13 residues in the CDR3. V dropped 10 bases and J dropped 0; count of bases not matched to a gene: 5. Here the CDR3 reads CATRTGHSYEQYF. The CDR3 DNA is TGTGCCACCCGGACAGGGCACTCCTACGAGCAGTACTTC.

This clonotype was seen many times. CDR3 nucleotides: TGTGCCAGCCAACCGTGGCGGACAGGGGATGAAAAACTGTTTTTT. This codes for CASQPWRTGDEKLFF. The V and J genes are TRBV21-1 and TRBJ1-4; the DNA was not used to check the table's D call, TRBD1. TRBV21-1 corresponds to a pseudogene. This CDR3 has 15 residues.

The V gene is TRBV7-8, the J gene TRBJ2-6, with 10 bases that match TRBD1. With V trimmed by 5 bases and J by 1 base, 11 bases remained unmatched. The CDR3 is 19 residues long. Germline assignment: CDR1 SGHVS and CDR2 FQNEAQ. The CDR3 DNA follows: TGTGCCAGCAGCCTGAATGACAGGGGGCGTATGTCTGGGGCCAACGTCCTGACTTTC. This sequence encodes CASSLNDRGRMSGANVLTF.

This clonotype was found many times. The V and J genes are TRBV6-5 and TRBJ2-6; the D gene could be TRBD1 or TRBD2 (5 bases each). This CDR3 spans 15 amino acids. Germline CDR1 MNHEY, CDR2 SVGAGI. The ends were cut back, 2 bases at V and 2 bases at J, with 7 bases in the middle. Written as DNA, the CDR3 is TGTGCCAGCAGTTACGGGGGAACTGGGGCCAACGTCCTGACTTTC. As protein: CASSYGGTGANVLTF.

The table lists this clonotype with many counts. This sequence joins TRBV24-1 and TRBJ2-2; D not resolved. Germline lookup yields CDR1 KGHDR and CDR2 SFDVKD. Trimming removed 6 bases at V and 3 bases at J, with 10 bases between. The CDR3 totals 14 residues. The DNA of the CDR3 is TGTGCCACCAGTCGCCGGGCCGACACCGGGGAGCTGTTTTTT. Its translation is CATSRRADTGELFF.

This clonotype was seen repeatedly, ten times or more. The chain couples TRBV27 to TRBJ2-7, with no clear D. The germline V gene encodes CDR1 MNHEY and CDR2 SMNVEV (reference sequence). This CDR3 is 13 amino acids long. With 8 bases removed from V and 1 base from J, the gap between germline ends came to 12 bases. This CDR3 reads CASATNPSYEQYF. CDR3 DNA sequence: TGTGCCAGCGCCACTAACCCTTCCTACGAGCAGTACTTC.

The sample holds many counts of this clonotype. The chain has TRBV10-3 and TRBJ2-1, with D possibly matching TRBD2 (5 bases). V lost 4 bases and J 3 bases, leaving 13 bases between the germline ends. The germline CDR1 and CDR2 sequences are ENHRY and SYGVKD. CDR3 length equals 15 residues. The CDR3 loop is CAISGKGLDYNEQFF. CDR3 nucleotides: TGTGCCATCAGTGGAAAAGGACTTGACTACAATGAGCAGTTCTTC.

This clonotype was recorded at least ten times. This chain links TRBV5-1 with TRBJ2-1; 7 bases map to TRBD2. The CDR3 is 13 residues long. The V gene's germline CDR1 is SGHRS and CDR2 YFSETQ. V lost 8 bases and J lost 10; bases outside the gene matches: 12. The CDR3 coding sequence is TGCGCCAGTTCAGAGGGCCAGGGACTAGAGCAGTTCTTC. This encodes CASSEGQGLEQFF.

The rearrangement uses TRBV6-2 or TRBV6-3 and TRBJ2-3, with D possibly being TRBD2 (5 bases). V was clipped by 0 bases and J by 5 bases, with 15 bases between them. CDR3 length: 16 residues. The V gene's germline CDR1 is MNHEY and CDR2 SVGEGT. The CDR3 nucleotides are TGTGCCAGCAGTTACTCCCGGGAAAAAAGCGGAGATACGCAGTATTTT. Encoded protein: CASSYSREKSGDTQYF.

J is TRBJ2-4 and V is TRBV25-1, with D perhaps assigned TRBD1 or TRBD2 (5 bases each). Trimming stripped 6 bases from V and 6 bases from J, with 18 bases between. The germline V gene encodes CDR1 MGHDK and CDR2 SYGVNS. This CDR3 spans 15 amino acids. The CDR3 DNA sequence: TGTGCCAGCAGGGGGGACGGTGGAGAAGGAAACATTCAGTACTTC. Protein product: CASRGDGGEGNIQYF. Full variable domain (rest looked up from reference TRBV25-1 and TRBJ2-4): EADIYQTPRYLVIGTGKKITLECSQTMGHDKMYWYQQDPGMELHLIHYSYGVNSTEKGDLSSESTVSRIRTEHFPLTLESARPSHTSQYLCASRGDGGEGNIQYFGAGTRLSVL.

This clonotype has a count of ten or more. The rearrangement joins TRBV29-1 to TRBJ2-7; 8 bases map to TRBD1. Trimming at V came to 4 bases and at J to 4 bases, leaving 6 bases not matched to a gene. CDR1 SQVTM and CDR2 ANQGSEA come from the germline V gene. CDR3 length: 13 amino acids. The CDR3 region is CSVGSGGKYEQYF. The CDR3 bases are TGCAGCGTTGGCTCAGGGGGCAAGTACGAGCAGTACTTC.

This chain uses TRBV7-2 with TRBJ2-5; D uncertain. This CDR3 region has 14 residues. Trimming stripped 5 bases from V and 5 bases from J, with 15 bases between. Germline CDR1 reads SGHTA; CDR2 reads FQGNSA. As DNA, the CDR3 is TGTGCCAGCAGCCCCCCGGCCCCCAGGGAGACCCAGTACTTC. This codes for CASSPPAPRETQYF.

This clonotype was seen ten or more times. CDR3 in amino acids: CASSWDRERDEQFF. DNA of the CDR3: TGTGCCAGCAGCTGGGACAGGGAGCGCGATGAGCAGTTCTTC. V is TRBV7-2 and J is TRBJ2-1; 9 bases line up with TRBD1. Germline assignment: CDR1 SGHTA and CDR2 FQGNSA. The CDR3 is 14 residues long. J was trimmed by 8 bases and V by 4 bases; bases with no gene match: 6.

CDR3 nucleotide sequence: TGTGCCAGCAGTTTTCGAACTAGCGGAGGCTACGAGCAGTACTTC. Translated: CASSFRTSGGYEQYF. J is TRBJ2-7 and V is TRBV12-3 or TRBV12-4, with 8 bases matching TRBD2. With 3 bases clipped from V and 3 bases from J, the junction kept 7 bases outside the gene matches. The CDR3 totals 15 residues.

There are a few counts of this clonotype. The CDR3 protein is CASRRNSGNTIYF. For the CDR3, the DNA is TGTGCCAGCAGGCGAAACTCTGGAAACACCATATATTTT. The chain combines TRBV2 with TRBJ1-3; D ambiguous. The V gene's germline CDR1 is SNHLY and CDR2 FYNNEI. The CDR3 contains 13 residues. Trimming took off 6 bases at V and 0 bases at J, with 6 bases between the two ends.

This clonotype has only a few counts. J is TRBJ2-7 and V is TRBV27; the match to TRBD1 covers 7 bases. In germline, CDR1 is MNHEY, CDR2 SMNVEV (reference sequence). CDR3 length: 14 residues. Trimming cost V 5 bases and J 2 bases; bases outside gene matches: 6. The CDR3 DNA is TGTGCCAGCAGTCGCCGACAGGGTCCCTACGAGCAGTACTTC. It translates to CASSRRQGPYEQYF.

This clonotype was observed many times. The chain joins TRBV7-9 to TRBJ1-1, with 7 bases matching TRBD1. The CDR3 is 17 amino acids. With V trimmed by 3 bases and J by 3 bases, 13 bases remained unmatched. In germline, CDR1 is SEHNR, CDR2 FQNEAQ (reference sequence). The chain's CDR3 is CASSFRKTGLIDTEAFF. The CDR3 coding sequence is TGTGCCAGCAGCTTTAGAAAGACAGGGCTGATCGACACTGAAGCTTTCTTT.

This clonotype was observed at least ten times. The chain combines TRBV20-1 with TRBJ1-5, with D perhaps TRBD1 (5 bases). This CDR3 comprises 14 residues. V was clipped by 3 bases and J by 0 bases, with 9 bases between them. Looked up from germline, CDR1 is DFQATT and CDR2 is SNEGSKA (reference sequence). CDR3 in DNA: TGCAGTGCTAGTGGGGGGAATAGCAATCAGCCCCAGCATTTT. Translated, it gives CSASGGNSNQPQHF.

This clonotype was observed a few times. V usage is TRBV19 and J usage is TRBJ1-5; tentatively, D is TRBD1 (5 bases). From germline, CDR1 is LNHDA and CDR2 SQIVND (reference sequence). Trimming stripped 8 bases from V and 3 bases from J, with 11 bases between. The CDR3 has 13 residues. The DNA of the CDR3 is TGTGCCAGTTCCGACAGCCACAATCAGCCCCAGCATTTT. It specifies CASSDSHNQPQHF.

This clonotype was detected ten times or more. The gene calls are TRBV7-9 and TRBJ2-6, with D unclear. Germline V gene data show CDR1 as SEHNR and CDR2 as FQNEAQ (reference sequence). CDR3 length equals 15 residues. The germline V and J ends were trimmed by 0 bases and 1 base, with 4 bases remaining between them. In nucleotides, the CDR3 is TGTGCCAGCAGCTTAGCTGGGTCTGGGGCCAACGTCCTGACTTTC. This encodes CASSLAGSGANVLTF.